Below, 5 T cell receptor beta chains from the same sample are listed, as sequenced in a study of blood T cells in healthy people across ages. Then a second PCR, running about 6 to 12 cycles, was carried out with a sample-barcoded 5' primer and a J-beta primer mix. TCRdb reanalysed the 5' RACE reads using MiXCR and keeps one entry per CDR3 protein. The data contain roughly 1,800,000 distinct CDR3 sequences, around 48% of them seen just once; the ten biggest clones take up approximately 2.1%. Material for sequencing was blood. Source of these receptors: a woman between 40 and 50 years old in good health.

J is TRBJ1-2 and V is TRBV29-1, with D maybe TRBD1 (6 bases). V lost 2 bases, J lost 8 bases, and 15 bases lay in between. CDR3 length equals 13 residues. CDR1 and CDR2 (germline): SQVTM, ANQGSEA. The CDR3 nucleotides are TGCAGCGTTGAACCAGGGGTTTTGGGGGGCTACACCTTC. Protein product: CSVEPGVLGGYTF.

The chain uses TRBV5-1 and TRBJ2-5; the match to TRBD2 covers 8 bases. The CDR3 is made up of 14 amino acids. CDR1 and CDR2 from the germline V gene are SGHRS and YFSETQ. Trimming cost V 6 bases and J 5 bases; bases outside gene matches: 9. In DNA, the CDR3 is TGCGCCAGCACCACGGGAGGGCCAGGGGAGACCCAGTACTTC. It yields the protein CASTTGGPGETQYF.

The rearrangement uses TRBV25-1 and TRBJ1-4, with 7 bases that match TRBD1. J lost 9 bases, V lost 4 bases, and 14 bases had no gene match. The germline V gene encodes CDR1 MGHDK and CDR2 SYGVNS. CDR3 length equals 16 residues. The CDR3 region is CASSAVTGAWGKKLFF. Here the CDR3 DNA reads TGTGCCAGCAGTGCAGTCACAGGGGCCTGGGGAAAAAAACTGTTTTTT.

This clonotype has a handful of counts. The rearrangement uses TRBV12-3 or TRBV12-4 and TRBJ2-1; 8 nucleotides line up with TRBD1. The V and J ends lost 6 bases and 7 bases, in that order; junction bases with no gene match: 11. CDR3 size: 15 residues. CDR3 amino acids: CASSLTGQGRNEQFF. The CDR3 DNA sequence: TGTGCCAGCAGCCTAACCGGACAGGGTCGTAATGAGCAGTTCTTC.

The CDR3 region has the DNA TGTGCCAGCAGTTTAATAGGGACAGGGTTCCAAGAGACCCAGTACTTC. It specifies CASSLIGTGFQETQYF. The chain combines TRBV27 with TRBJ2-5; 9 bases fit TRBD1. Germline V gene sequence: CDR1 MNHEY, CDR2 SMNVEV (reference sequence). J lost 1 base, V lost 2 bases, and 5 bases had no gene match. The CDR3 contains 16 residues.